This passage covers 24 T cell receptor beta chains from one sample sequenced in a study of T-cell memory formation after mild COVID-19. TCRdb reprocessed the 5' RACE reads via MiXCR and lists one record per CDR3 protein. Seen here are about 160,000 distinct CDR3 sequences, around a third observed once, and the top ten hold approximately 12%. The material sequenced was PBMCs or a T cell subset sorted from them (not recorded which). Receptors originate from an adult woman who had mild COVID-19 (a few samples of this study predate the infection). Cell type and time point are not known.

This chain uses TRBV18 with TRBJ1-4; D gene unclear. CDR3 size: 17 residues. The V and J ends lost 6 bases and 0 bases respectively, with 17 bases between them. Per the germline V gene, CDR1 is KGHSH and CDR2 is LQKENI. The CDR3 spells CASSWRSILATNEKLFF. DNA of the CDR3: TGTGCCAGCTCGTGGCGGAGCATACTTGCAACTAATGAAAAACTGTTTTTT.

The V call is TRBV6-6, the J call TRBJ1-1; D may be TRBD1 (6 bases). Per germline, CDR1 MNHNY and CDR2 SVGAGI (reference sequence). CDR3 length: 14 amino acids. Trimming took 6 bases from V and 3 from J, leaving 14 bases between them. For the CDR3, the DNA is TGTGCCAGCAGAAGACAGGTAGGGTACACTGAAGCTTTCTTT. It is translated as CASRRQVGYTEAFF.

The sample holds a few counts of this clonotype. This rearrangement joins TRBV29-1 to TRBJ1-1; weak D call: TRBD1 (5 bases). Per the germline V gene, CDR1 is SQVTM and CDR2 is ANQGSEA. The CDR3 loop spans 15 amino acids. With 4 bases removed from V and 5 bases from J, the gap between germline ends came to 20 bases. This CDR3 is CSVAFSAGARTEAFF. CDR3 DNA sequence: TGCAGCGTTGCCTTCTCGGCCGGGGCGAGGACTGAAGCTTTCTTT. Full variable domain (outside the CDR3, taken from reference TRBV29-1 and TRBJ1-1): SAVISQKPSRDICQRGTSLTIQCQVDSQVTMMFWYRQQPGQSLTLIATANQGSEATYESGFVIDKFPISRPNLTFSTLTVSNMSPEDSSIYLCSVAFSAGARTEAFFGQGTRLTVV.

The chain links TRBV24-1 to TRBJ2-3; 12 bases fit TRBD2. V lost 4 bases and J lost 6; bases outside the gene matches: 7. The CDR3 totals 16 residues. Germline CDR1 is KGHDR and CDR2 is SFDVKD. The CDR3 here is CATSDQLAGGRDTQYF. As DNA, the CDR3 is TGTGCCACCAGTGACCAACTAGCGGGAGGTCGGGATACGCAGTATTTT.

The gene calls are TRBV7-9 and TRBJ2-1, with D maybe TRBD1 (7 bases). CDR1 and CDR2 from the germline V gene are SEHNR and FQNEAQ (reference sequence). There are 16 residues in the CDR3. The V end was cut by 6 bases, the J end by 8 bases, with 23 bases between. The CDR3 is CASSPMEGASLHEQFF. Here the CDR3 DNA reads TGTGCCAGCAGTCCCATGGAGGGGGCCTCCTTACATGAGCAGTTCTTC.

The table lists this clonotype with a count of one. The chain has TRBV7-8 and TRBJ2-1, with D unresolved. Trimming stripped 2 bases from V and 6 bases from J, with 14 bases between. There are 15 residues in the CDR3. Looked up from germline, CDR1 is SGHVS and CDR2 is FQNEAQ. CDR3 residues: CASSLLPSSGNEQFF. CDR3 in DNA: TGTGCCAGCAGCTTATTGCCTTCCTCGGGCAATGAGCAGTTCTTC. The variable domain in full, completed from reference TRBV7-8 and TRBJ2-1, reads GAGVSQSPRYKVAKRGQDVALRCDPISGHVSLFWYQQALGQGPEFLTYFQNEAQLDKSGLPSDRFFAERPEGSVSTLKIQRTQQEDSAVYLCASSLLPSSGNEQFFGPGTRLTVL.

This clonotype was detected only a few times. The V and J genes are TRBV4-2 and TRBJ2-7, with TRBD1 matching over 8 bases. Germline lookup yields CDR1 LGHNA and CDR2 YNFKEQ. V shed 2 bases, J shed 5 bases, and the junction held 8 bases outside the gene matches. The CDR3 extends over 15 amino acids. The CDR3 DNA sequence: TGTGCCAGCAGCCAAAATCCGGGACAGGAGGACGAGCAGTACTTC. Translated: CASSQNPGQEDEQYF.

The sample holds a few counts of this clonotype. This CDR3 is CASSIQGAPFSGANVLTF. CDR3 in DNA: TGTGCCAGCAGCATACAGGGGGCCCCCTTCTCTGGGGCCAACGTCCTGACTTTC. The chain employs TRBV21-1 and TRBJ2-6; TRBD1 reflects the table's D call only, with no check against the DNA. TRBV21-1 is tagged as a pseudogene. The CDR3 is made up of 18 amino acids.

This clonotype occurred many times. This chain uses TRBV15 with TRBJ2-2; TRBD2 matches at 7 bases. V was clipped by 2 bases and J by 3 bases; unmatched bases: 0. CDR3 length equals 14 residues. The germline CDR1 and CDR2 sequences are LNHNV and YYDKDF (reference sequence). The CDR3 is CATSRLADTGELFF. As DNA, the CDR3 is TGTGCCACCAGCAGACTAGCGGACACCGGGGAGCTGTTTTTT. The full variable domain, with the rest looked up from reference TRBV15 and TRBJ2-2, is DAMVIQNPRYQVTQFGKPVTLSCSQTLNHNVMYWYQQKSSQAPKLLFHYYDKDFNNEADTPDNFQSRRPNTSFCFLDIRSPGLGDTAMYLCATSRLADTGELFFGEGSRLTVL.

In DNA, the CDR3 is TGTGCCAGAGAGAACAGGGGTGTCTCCTACGAGCAGTACTTC. This encodes CARENRGVSYEQYF. This chain uses TRBV2 with TRBJ2-7; 7 bases match TRBD1. In germline, CDR1 is SNHLY, CDR2 FYNNEI. The V gene end was trimmed by 9 bases and the J gene end by 0 bases; junction bases not matched to a gene: 8. This CDR3 spans 14 amino acids. The complete variable domain, with remaining parts taken from reference TRBV2 and TRBJ2-7, reads EPEVTQTPSHQVTQMGQEVILRCVPISNHLYFYWYRQILGQKVEFLVSFYNNEISEKSEIFDDQFSVERPDGSNFTLKIRSTKLEDSAMYFCARENRGVSYEQYFGPGTRLTVT.

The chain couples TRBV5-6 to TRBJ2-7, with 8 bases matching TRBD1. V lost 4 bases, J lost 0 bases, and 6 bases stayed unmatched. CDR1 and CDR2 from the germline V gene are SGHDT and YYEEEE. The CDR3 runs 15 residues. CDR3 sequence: CASSESGTGSYEQYF. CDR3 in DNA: TGTGCCAGCAGCGAATCCGGGACAGGCTCCTACGAGCAGTACTTC.

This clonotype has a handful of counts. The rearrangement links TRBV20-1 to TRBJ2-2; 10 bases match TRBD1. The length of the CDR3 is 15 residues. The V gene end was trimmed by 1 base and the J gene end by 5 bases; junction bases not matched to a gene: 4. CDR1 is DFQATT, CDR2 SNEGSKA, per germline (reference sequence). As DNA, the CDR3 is TGCAGTGCTAGAGCCGGGACAGGGGCAACCGGGGAGCTGTTTTTT. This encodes CSARAGTGATGELFF.

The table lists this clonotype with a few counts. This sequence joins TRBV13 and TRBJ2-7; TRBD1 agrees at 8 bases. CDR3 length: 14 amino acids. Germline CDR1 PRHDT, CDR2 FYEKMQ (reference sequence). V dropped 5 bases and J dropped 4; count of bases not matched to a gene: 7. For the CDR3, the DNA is TGTGCCAGCAGCCCGCCCGGACAGGGATACGAGCAGTACTTC. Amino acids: CASSPPGQGYEQYF.

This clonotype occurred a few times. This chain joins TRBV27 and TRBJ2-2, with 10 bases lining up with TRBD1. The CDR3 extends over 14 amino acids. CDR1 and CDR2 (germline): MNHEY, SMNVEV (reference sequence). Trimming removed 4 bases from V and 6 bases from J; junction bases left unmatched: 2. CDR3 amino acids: CASSSGQGPGELFF. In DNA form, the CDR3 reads TGTGCCAGCAGTTCGGGACAGGGGCCCGGGGAGCTGTTTTTT.

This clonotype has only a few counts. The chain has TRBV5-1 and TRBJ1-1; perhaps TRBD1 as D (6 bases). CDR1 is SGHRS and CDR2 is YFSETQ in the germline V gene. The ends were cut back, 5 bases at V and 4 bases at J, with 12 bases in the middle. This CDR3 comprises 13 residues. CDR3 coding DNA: TGCGCCAGCAGTTACGACAGGATCACTGAAGCTTTCTTT. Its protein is CASSYDRITEAFF.

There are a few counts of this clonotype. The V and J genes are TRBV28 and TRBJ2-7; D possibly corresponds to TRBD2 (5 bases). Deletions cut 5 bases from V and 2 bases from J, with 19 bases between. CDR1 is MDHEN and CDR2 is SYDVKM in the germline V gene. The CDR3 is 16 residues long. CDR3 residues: CASSPLLGGNPYEQYF. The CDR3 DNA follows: TGTGCCAGCAGTCCCCTCCTAGGAGGTAACCCCTACGAGCAGTACTTC.

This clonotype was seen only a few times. CDR3 protein: CASSAGQGVRQPQHF. For the CDR3, the DNA is TGTGCCAGCAGTGCCGGACAGGGGGTGCGTCAGCCCCAGCATTTT. The gene calls are TRBV12-3 or TRBV12-4 and TRBJ1-5; 10 positions agree with TRBD1. V lost 5 bases to trimming and J lost 6 bases; unmatched junction nucleotides: 7. This CDR3 is built from 15 residues.

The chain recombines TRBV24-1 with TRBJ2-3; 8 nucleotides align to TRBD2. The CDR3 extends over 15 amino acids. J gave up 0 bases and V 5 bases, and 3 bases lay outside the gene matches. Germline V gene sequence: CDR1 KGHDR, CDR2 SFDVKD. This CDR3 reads CATSVAGGSTDTQYF. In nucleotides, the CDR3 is TGTGCCACCAGTGTGGCGGGAGGAAGCACAGATACGCAGTATTTT.

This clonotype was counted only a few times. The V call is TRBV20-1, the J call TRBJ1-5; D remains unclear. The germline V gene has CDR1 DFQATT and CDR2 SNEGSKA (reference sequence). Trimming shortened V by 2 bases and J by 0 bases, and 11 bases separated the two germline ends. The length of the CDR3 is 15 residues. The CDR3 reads CSARLAQYSNQPQHF. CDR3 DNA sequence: TGCAGTGCTAGACTGGCGCAGTATAGCAATCAGCCCCAGCATTTT.

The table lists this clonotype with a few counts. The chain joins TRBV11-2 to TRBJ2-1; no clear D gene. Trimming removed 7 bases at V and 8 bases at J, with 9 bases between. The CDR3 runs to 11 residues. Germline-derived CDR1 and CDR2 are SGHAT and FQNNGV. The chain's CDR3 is CASNFHDEQFF. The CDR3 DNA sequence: TGTGCCAGCAACTTCCACGATGAGCAGTTCTTC.

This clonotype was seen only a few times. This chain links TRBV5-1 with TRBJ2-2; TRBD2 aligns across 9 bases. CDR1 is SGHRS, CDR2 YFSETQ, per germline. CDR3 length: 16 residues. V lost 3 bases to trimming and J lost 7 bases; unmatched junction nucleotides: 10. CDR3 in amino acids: CASSSTVAGVGGELFF. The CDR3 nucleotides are TGCGCCAGCAGCTCGACTGTAGCGGGAGTAGGCGGGGAGCTGTTTTTT.

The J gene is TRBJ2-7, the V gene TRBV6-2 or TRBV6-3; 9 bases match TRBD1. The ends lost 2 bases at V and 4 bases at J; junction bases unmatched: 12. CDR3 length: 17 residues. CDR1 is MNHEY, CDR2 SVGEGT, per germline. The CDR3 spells CASSYLGQGGLVYEQYF. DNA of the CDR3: TGTGCCAGCAGTTACCTGGGACAGGGCGGATTAGTGTACGAGCAGTACTTC.

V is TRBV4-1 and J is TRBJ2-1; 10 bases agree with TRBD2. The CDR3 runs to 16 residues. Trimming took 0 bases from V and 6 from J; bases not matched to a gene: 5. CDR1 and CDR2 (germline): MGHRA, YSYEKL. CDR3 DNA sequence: TGCGCCAGCAGCCAAGATCGGGCTAGCGGGGGCAATGAGCAGTTCTTC. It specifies CASSQDRASGGNEQFF.

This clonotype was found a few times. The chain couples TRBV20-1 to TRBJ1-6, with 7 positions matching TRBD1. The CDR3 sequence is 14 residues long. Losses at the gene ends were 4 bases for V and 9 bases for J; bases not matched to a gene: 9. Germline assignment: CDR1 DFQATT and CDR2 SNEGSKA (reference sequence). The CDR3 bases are TGCAGTGCTAAATCGACAGGGAAAAGTTCACCCCTCCACTTT. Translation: CSAKSTGKSSPLHF.